What follows are 9 T cell receptor beta chains derived from one specimen sequenced in a study of radiotherapy plus CTLA-4 blockade in lung cancer. The protocol was immunoSEQ multiplex PCR, while the TCRdb copy is restricted to in-frame clones and leaves out a portion. The sample contains some 73,000 clones, roughly 80% of which appear only once. This specimen consisted of peripheral blood, obtained from a patient treated with radiotherapy plus ipilimumab. The receptor set was obtained from a human donor with non-small cell lung cancer whose response to radiotherapy plus ipilimumab could not be evaluated.

This chain connects TRBV5-6 to TRBJ1-1; weak D call: TRBD1 (5 bases). The CDR3 runs to 12 residues. With 3 bases removed from V and 3 bases from J, the gap between germline ends came to 6 bases. CDR1 SGHDT and CDR2 YYEEEE come from the germline V gene. The DNA of the CDR3 is TGTGCCAGCAGCTGGGGGGACACTGAAGCTTTCTTT. It codes for CASSWGDTEAFF.

This clone was counted a few times. The chain links TRBV6-6 to TRBJ1-1; D is undetermined. The CDR3 consists of 15 residues. Germline lookup yields CDR1 MNHNY and CDR2 SVGAGI (reference sequence). The V end lost 4 bases, the J end lost 7 bases, and 19 bases lay between the germline ends. The CDR3 DNA follows: TGTGCCAGCAGTTCACGTAAAGGAACGGGGAATGAAGCTTTCTTT. It codes for CASSSRKGTGNEAFF.

Turning to this clone: The sample carries other DNA sequences with the same CDR3. The rearrangement uses TRBV28 and TRBJ1-6; D is possibly TRBD1 (5 bases). V dropped 5 bases and J dropped 3 bases, with 17 bases sitting between them. Germline values: CDR1 MDHEN, CDR2 SYDVKM. The CDR3 loop spans 17 amino acids. CDR3 in DNA: TGTGCCAGCAGTCCACGGGACTCCCGCTTCTATAATTCACCCCTCCACTTT. It yields the protein CASSPRDSRFYNSPLHF.

The J gene is TRBJ2-7, the V gene TRBV9, with TRBD1 matching 8 bases. The CDR3 spans 15 residues. The ends lost 4 bases at V and 2 bases at J; junction bases unmatched: 8. CDR1 and CDR2 from the germline V gene are SGDLS and YYNGEE. For the CDR3, the DNA is TGTGCCAGCAGCTCCTCCGGGACAGGCACCTACGAGCAGTACTTC. Its translation is CASSSSGTGTYEQYF.

The chain combines TRBV6-5 with TRBJ2-3; no definite D call. V was pared by 6 bases and J by 0 bases, with 13 bases between. Germline CDR1 is MNHEY and CDR2 is SVGAGI. This CDR3 region has 15 residues. The CDR3 DNA reads as TGTGCCAGCAGGCCTGGGCCCAGGAGCACAGATACGCAGTATTTT. This translates into CASRPGPRSTDTQYF.

J is TRBJ1-5 and V is TRBV11-3; D is possibly TRBD1 (5 bases). Per germline, CDR1 SGHNT and CDR2 YENEEA. Between the trimmed V and J ends, which lost 5 bases and 4 bases, there was a span of 9 bases. The CDR3 spans 13 residues. CDR3 sequence reads: CASSRGGNQPQHF. CDR3 coding DNA: TGTGCCAGCAGCCGCGGGGGGAATCAGCCCCAGCATTTT.

This chain connects TRBV7-8 to TRBJ2-7; D is unclear. Germline V gives CDR1 SGHVS, CDR2 FQNEAQ. V was cut by 1 base and J by 2 bases, with 18 bases left in between. This CDR3 is built from 17 residues. The CDR3 DNA follows: TGTGCCAGCAGCTTAGGCGGAGACGGTGACCCTCCCTACGAGCAGTACTTC. This sequence encodes CASSLGGDGDPPYEQYF. Drawing the rest from reference TRBV7-8 and TRBJ2-7, the complete variable domain is GAGVSQSPRYKVAKRGQDVALRCDPISGHVSLFWYQQALGQGPEFLTYFQNEAQLDKSGLPSDRFFAERPEGSVSTLKIQRTQQEDSAVYLCASSLGGDGDPPYEQYFGPGTRLTVT.

The chain is built from TRBV9 and TRBJ2-3, with TRBD2 matching over 8 bases. J lost 0 bases, V lost 4 bases, and 4 bases had no gene match. This CDR3 comprises 15 residues. In germline, CDR1 is SGDLS, CDR2 YYNGEE. The CDR3: CASSPIAGSTDTQYF. DNA for the CDR3: TGTGCCAGCAGCCCCATAGCGGGGAGCACAGATACGCAGTATTTT.

The J gene is TRBJ2-5, the V gene TRBV4-1; maybe TRBD1 (6 bases). The CDR3 is 14 residues long. The V and J ends lost 4 bases and 2 bases respectively, with 11 bases between them. Germline assignment: CDR1 MGHRA and CDR2 YSYEKL. In nucleotides, the CDR3 is TGCGCCAGCAGCCCAGGGGATTCACAAGAGACCCAGTACTTC. This translates into CASSPGDSQETQYF.